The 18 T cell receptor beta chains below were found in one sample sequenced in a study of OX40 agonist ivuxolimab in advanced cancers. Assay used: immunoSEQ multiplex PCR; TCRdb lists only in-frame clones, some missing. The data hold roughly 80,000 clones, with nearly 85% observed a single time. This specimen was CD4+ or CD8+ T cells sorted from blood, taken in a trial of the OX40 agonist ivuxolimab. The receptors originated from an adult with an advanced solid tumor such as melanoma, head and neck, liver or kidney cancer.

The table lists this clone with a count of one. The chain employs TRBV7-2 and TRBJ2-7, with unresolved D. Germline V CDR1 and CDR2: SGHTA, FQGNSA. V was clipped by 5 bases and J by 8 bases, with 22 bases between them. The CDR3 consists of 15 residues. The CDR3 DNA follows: TGTGCCAGCAGCGCAGCTGGGGTTGCGAGGTTGCAGCAGTACTTC. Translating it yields CASSAAGVARLQQYF.

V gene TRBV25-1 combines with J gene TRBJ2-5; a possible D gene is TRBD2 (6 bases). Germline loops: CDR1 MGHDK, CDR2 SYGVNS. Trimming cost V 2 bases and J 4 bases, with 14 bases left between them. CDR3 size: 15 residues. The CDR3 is CASSEALAPGETQYF. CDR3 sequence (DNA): TGTGCCAGCAGTGAAGCTCTAGCGCCGGGAGAGACCCAGTACTTC.

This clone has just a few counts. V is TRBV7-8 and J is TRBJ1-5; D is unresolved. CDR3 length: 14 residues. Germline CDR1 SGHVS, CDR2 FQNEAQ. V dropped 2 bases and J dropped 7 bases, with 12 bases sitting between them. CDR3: CASSLIGITQPQHF. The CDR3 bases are TGTGCCAGCAGCTTAATAGGGATCACCCAGCCCCAGCATTTT.

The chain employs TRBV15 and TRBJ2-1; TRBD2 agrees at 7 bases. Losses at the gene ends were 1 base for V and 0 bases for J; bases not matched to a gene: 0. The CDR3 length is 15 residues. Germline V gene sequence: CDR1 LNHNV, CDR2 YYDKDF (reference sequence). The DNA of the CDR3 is TGTGCCACCAGCAGAGGGGGGGGCTCCTACAATGAGCAGTTCTTC. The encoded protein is CATSRGGGSYNEQFF.

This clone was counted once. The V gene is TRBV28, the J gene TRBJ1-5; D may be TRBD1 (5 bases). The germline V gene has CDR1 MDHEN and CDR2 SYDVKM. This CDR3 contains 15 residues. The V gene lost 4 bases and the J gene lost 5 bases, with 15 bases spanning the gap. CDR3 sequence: CASSSRSWGHQPQHF. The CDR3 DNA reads TGTGCCAGCAGTTCCCGGAGTTGGGGCCATCAGCCCCAGCATTTT.

CDR3 sequence: CASSMLQGNQPQHF. CDR3 bases: TGTGCCAGTAGTATGTTACAGGGAAATCAGCCCCAGCATTTT. V gene TRBV19 combines with J gene TRBJ1-5; a possible D gene is TRBD1 (6 bases). The CDR3 sequence is 14 residues long. The V and J ends lost 3 bases and 4 bases respectively, with 10 bases between them. Looked up from germline, CDR1 is LNHDA and CDR2 is SQIVND (reference sequence).

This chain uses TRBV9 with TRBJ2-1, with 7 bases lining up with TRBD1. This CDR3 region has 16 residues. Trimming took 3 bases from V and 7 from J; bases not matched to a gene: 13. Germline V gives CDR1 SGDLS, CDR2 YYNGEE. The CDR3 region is CASSARDSRRANEQFF. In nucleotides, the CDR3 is TGTGCCAGCAGCGCCAGGGACAGCCGACGGGCGAATGAGCAGTTCTTC.

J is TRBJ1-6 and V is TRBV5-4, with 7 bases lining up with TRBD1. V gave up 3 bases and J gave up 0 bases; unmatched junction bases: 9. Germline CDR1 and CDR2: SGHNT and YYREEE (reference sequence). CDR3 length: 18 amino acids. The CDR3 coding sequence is TGTGCCAGCAGCTCGACAGGGCTGGGAAGCTCCTATAATTCACCCCTCCACTTT. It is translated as CASSSTGLGSSYNSPLHF.

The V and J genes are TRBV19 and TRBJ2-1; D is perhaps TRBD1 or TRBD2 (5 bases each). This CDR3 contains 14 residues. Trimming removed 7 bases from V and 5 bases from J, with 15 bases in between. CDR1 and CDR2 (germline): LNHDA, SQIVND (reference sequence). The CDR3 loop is CASTWGSFHNEQFF. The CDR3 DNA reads TGTGCCAGTACCTGGGGGTCCTTCCACAATGAGCAGTTCTTC.

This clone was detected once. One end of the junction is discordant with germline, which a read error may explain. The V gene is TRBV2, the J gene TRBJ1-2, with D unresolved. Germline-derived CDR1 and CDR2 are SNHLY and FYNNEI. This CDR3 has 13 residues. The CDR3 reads CASRDGRFYSYTF. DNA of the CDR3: TGTGCCAGCAGAGACGGGAGATTCTATAGCTACACCTTC.

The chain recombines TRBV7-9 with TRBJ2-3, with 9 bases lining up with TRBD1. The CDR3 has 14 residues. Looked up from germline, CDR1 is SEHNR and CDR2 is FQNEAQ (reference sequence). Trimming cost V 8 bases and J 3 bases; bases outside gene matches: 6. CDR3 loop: CASGTGQGTDTQYF. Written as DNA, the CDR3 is TGTGCCAGCGGGACGGGACAGGGAACAGATACGCAGTATTTT.

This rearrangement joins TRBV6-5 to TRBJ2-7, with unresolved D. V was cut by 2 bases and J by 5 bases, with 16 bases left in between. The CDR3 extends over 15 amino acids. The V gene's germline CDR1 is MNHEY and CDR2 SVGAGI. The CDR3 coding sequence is TGTGCCAGCAGTTACGGTCTGAGGTCAAAGAACGAGCAGTACTTC. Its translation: CASSYGLRSKNEQYF.

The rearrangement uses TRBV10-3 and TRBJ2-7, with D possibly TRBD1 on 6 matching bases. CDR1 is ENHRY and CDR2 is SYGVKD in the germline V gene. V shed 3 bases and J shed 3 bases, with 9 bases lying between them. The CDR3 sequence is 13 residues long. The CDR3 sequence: CAISDHRVYEQYF. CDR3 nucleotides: TGTGCCATCAGTGACCACAGGGTCTACGAGCAGTACTTC.

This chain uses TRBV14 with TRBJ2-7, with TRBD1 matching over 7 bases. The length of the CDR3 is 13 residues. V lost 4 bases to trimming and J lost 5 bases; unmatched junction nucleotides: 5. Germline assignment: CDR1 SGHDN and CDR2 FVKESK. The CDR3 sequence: CASSPTGMHEQYF. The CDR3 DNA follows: TGTGCCAGCAGCCCGACAGGGATGCACGAGCAGTACTTC. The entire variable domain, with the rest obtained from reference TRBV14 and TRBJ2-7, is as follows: EAGVTQFPSHSVIEKGQTVTLRCDPISGHDNLYWYRRVMGKEIKFLLHFVKESKQDESGMPNNRFLAERTGGTYSTLKVQPAELEDSGVYFCASSPTGMHEQYFGPGTRLTVT.

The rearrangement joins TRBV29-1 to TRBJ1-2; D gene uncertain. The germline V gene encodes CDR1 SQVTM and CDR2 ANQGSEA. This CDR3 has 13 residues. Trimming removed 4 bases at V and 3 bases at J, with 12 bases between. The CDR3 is CSVGVPTDYGYTF. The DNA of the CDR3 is TGCAGCGTTGGGGTGCCGACGGACTATGGCTACACCTTC.

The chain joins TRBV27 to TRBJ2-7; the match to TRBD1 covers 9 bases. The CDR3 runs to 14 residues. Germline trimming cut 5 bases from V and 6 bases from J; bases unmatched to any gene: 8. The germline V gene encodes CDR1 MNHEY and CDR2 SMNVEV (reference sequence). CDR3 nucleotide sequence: TGTGCCAGCAGTCAAGTCCCGGGACAGGGCGAGCAGTACTTC. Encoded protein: CASSQVPGQGEQYF.

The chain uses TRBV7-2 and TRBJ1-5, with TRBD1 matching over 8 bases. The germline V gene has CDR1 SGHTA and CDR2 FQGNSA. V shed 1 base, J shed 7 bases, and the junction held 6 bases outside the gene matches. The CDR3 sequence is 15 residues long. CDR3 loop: CASSLEQGAGQPQHF. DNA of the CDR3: TGTGCCAGCAGCTTAGAGCAGGGGGCCGGGCAGCCCCAGCATTTT.

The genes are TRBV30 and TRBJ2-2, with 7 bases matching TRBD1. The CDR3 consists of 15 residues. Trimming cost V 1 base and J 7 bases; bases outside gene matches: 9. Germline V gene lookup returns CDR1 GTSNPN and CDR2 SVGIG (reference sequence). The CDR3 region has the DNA TGTGCCTGGAGTGACACAGGGGAGTGGGGCGGGGAGCTGTTTTTT. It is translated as CAWSDTGEWGGELFF.